This T cell receptor (beta chain) appears in the sequencing data of a study of T cell responses to AZD1222 COVID-19 vaccine. Deletions cut 6 bases from V and 5 bases from J, with 13 bases between. From germline, CDR1 is SNHLY and CDR2 FYNNEI. The CDR3 contains 14 residues. Repertoires were generated with immunoSEQ multiplex PCR, while TCRdb's copy carries only in-frame clones and drops some. The sample holds 150,000 to 180,000 clones, roughly nine tenths seen once. The rearrangement joins TRBV2 to TRBJ2-2; tentative D call: TRBD1 (6 bases). This sequence originates from an adult in good health. The sample in question was peripheral blood, obtained on day 0 of MenACWY control vaccination. The CDR3 DNA reads as TGTGCCAGCAGCACCAGGGGAGTGACCGGGGAGCTGTTTTTT. Translating it yields CASSTRGVTGELFF.